The 18 T cell receptor beta chains given below trace back to one sample, sequenced in a study of early T cells in non-severe SARS-CoV-2 infection. TCRdb re-called the 5' RACE reads with MiXCR, one entry per CDR3 protein. The sample comprises some 33,000 distinct CDR3 sequences, under 6.5% of which are singletons, and under 15% rests with the top ten. The specimen was whole blood. These receptors were taken from an adult who was a healthcare worker with PCR-confirmed SARS-CoV-2 infection or an uninfected control (not recorded which).

At least ten counts were recorded for this clonotype. The chain is built from TRBV6-2 or TRBV6-3 and TRBJ2-5; D is unclear. Germline V gene data show CDR1 as MNHEY and CDR2 as SVGEGT. Deletions cut 2 bases from V and 5 bases from J, with 6 bases between. This CDR3 comprises 12 residues. CDR3 protein: CASSYPVETQYF. CDR3 bases: TGTGCCAGCAGTTACCCAGTCGAGACCCAGTACTTC.

Many counts were recorded for this clonotype. The chain couples TRBV20-1 to TRBJ2-5; no definite D call. CDR3 size: 13 residues. In germline, CDR1 is DFQATT, CDR2 SNEGSKA (reference sequence). V lost 6 bases and J 1 base, leaving 12 bases between the germline ends. For the CDR3, the DNA is TGCAGTGCCCCGGGCCTCTCCCAAGAGACCCAGTACTTC. Its translation: CSAPGLSQETQYF.

This clonotype was counted at least ten times. The gene calls are TRBV28 and TRBJ1-6; a possible D gene is TRBD1 (6 bases). This CDR3 contains 12 residues. Trimming stripped 8 bases from V and 8 bases from J, with 10 bases between. The germline CDR1 and CDR2 sequences are MDHEN and SYDVKM. The CDR3 here is CASGGADSPLHF. CDR3 sequence (DNA): TGTGCCAGCGGGGGCGCGGATTCACCCCTCCACTTT.

This clonotype came up many times. The chain combines TRBV5-1 with TRBJ2-2, with a possible D match to TRBD1 (5 bases). The CDR3 is 13 residues long. The V and J ends lost 0 bases and 5 bases respectively, with 5 bases between them. Per germline, CDR1 SGHRS and CDR2 YFSETQ. As DNA, the CDR3 is TGCGCCAGCAGCTTGGACAGGACCGGGGAGCTGTTTTTT. Translation gives CASSLDRTGELFF.

By frequency in the sample, this clonotype is medium-sized. The rearrangement uses TRBV7-9 and TRBJ1-2; D is perhaps TRBD1 (5 bases). V was cut by 3 bases and J by 7 bases, with 6 bases left in between. Germline V gives CDR1 SEHNR, CDR2 FQNEAQ (reference sequence). The CDR3 contains 11 residues. DNA of the CDR3: TGTGCCAGCAGCTTCGGGGCTGGCTACACCTTC. This translates into CASSFGAGYTF.

In its sample, this clonotype was seen many times. The rearrangement uses TRBV4-1 and TRBJ2-3; D possibly corresponds to TRBD2 (7 bases). CDR1 and CDR2 (germline): MGHRA, YSYEKL. CDR3 length: 17 amino acids. The ends were cut back, 0 bases at V and 2 bases at J, with 15 bases in the middle. Here the CDR3 reads CASSQDWGGHNTDTQYF. CDR3 coding DNA: TGCGCCAGCAGCCAAGATTGGGGGGGGCACAACACAGATACGCAGTATTTT.

This clonotype was counted between two and nine times. At one boundary the junction diverges from the germline segment, which might be a read error. This chain joins TRBV10-3 and TRBJ2-7, with D possibly matching TRBD1 (6 bases). In germline, CDR1 is ENHRY, CDR2 SYGVKD. CDR3 size: 11 residues. The CDR3 nucleotides are TGTGCCATCAGGGAAAACAGGGAGCAGTGCTTC. Its protein product is CAIRENREQCF.

J is TRBJ2-1 and V is TRBV9; no clear D. V dropped 2 bases and J dropped 7 bases, with 13 bases sitting between them. Per the germline V gene, CDR1 is SGDLS and CDR2 is YYNGEE. CDR3 size: 14 residues. The CDR3 DNA reads as TGTGCCAGCAGCGTGGACCCGCTCGGGAATGAGCAGTTCTTC. Its translation is CASSVDPLGNEQFF.

V is TRBV12-3 or TRBV12-4 and J is TRBJ2-7, with 7 bases matching TRBD2. The CDR3 totals 14 residues. The V segment lost 6 bases and the J segment 1 base; nucleotides outside the gene matches: 6. DNA for the CDR3: TGTGCCAGCAGGGGAGACGGGGGGTCCTACGAGCAGTACTTC. As protein: CASRGDGGSYEQYF.

This clonotype showed up just a few times. The chain links TRBV14 to TRBJ2-7; the match to TRBD2 covers 8 bases. Per germline, CDR1 SGHDN and CDR2 FVKESK. This CDR3 has 14 residues. V lost 4 bases to trimming and J lost 2 bases; unmatched junction nucleotides: 4. CDR3 amino acids: CASSPTSGTYEQYF. The CDR3 DNA sequence: TGTGCCAGCAGCCCCACTAGCGGTACCTACGAGCAGTACTTC. Together with reference TRBV14 and TRBJ2-7, the CDR3 gives the full variable domain: EAGVTQFPSHSVIEKGQTVTLRCDPISGHDNLYWYRRVMGKEIKFLLHFVKESKQDESGMPNNRFLAERTGGTYSTLKVQPAELEDSGVYFCASSPTSGTYEQYFGPGTRLTVT.

This clonotype was seen at least ten times. V and J are TRBV12-3 or TRBV12-4 and TRBJ1-2, with D maybe TRBD1 (6 bases). CDR3 length: 14 amino acids. Trimming shortened V by 6 bases and J by 4 bases, and 15 bases separated the two germline ends. The CDR3 DNA follows: TGTGCCAGCAGCCCGACAGGCGCTACCTATGGCTACACCTTC. Protein product: CASSPTGATYGYTF.

This clonotype has a count of ten or more. The chain combines TRBV3-1 with TRBJ2-1, with D perhaps matching TRBD2 (6 bases). Germline V lookup: CDR1 LGHDT, CDR2 YNNKEL (reference sequence). The CDR3 has 15 residues. V lost 3 bases and J lost 3, with 12 bases in between. CDR3 nucleotides: TGTGCCAGCAGCCAGGAGGGACTGGACTACAATGAGCAGTTCTTC. Its protein is CASSQEGLDYNEQFF.

This clonotype has more than one count but fewer than ten. A read error may be the cause here, since a much bigger clone is one base away. The chain combines TRBV7-9 with TRBJ2-5; 8 positions agree with TRBD2. The CDR3 is made up of 15 amino acids. Germline values: CDR1 SEHNR, CDR2 FQNEAQ (reference sequence). This CDR3 is CVSSLAPGLEETQYF. The CDR3 coding sequence is TGTGTCAGCAGCTTAGCCCCGGGACTAGAGGAGACCCAGTACTTC.

Concerning this clonotype itself: The junction differs from germline at one of its ends, possibly a read error. J is TRBJ2-2 and V is TRBV5-5; D gene uncertain. This CDR3 is 13 amino acids long. Per germline, CDR1 SGHKS and CDR2 YYEKEE (reference sequence). The CDR3 reads CASSLANTGELFF. The CDR3 DNA reads as TGTGCCAGCAGCTTGGCGAATACCGGGGAGCTGTTTTTT.

This rearrangement joins TRBV20-1 to TRBJ2-3, with 15 bases lining up with TRBD2. This CDR3 contains 18 residues. Germline trimming cut 2 bases from V and 2 bases from J; bases unmatched to any gene: 8. Germline loops: CDR1 DFQATT, CDR2 SNEGSKA (reference sequence). This CDR3 is CSARRLGLAGGLTDTQYF. DNA for the CDR3: TGCAGTGCTAGAAGATTGGGACTAGCGGGGGGCCTCACAGATACGCAGTATTTT.

This clonotype was observed many times. The chain recombines TRBV12-3 or TRBV12-4 with TRBJ2-7; D is ambiguous. The CDR3 loop spans 13 amino acids. V lost 2 bases, J lost 7 bases, and 12 bases lay in between. The CDR3 loop reads CASSLRPDGEQYF. The CDR3 DNA follows: TGTGCCAGCAGTTTAAGGCCAGACGGGGAGCAGTACTTC.

This clonotype has ten or more counts. One junction end does not reproduce the germline sequence, and a read error may be involved. The CDR3 spells CASSLVAGVVYNEQFF. Here the CDR3 DNA reads TGTGCCAGCAGCTTAGTAGCGGGGGTTGTCTACAATGAGCAGTTCTTC. The genes are TRBV5-1 and TRBJ2-1, with 9 bases identical to TRBD2. The CDR3 covers 16 residues. Germline CDR1 is SGHRS and CDR2 is YFSETQ.

The sample holds many counts of this clonotype. The chain employs TRBV6-1 and TRBJ2-1; D may be TRBD1 (5 bases). CDR3 length equals 14 residues. The germline V gene encodes CDR1 MNHNS and CDR2 SASEGT. Deletions cut 7 bases from V and 8 bases from J, with 18 bases between. Here the CDR3 DNA reads TGTGCCAGCATCGGCGGTGGTCTAGGGGATGAGCAGTTCTTC. It translates to CASIGGGLGDEQFF.